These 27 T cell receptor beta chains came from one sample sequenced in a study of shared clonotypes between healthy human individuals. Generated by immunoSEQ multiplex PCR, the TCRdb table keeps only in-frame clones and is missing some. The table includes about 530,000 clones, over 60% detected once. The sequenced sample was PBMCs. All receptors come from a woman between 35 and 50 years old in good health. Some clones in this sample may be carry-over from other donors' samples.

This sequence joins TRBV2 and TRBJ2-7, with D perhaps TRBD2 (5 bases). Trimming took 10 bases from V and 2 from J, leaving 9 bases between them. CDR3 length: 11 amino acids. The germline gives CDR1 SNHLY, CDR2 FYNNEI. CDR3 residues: CATRAAYEQYF. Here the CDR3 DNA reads TGTGCCACGCGGGCGGCCTACGAGCAGTACTTC.

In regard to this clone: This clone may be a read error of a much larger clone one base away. The CDR3 spells CASSPDSVYGYTF. CDR3 coding DNA: TGTGCCAGCAGCCCGGACAGCGTCTATGGCTACACCTTC. The rearrangement joins TRBV5-4 to TRBJ1-2; D might be TRBD1 (6 bases). Germline loops: CDR1 SGHNT, CDR2 YYREEE (reference sequence). The V end was cut by 4 bases, the J end by 4 bases, with 11 bases between. This CDR3 is built from 13 residues.

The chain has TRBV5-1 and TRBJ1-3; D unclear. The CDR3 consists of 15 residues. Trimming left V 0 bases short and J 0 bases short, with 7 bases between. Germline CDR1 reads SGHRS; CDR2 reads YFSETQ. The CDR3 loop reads CASSLVGISGNTIYF. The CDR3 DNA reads TGCGCCAGCAGCTTGGTGGGAATCTCTGGAAACACCATATATTTT.

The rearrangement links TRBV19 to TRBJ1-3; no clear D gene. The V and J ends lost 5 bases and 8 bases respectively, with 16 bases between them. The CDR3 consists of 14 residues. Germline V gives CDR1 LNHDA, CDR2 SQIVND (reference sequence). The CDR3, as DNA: TGTGCCAGTAGTCCGCGGACCCGGCCGGACACCATATATTTT. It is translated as CASSPRTRPDTIYF.

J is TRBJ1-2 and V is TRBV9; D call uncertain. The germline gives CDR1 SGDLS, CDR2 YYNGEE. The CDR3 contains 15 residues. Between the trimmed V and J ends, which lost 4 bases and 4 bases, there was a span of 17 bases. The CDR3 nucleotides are TGTGCCAGCAGCCCGCGGGAAGTAGTCCTCTATGGCTACACCTTC. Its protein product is CASSPREVVLYGYTF.

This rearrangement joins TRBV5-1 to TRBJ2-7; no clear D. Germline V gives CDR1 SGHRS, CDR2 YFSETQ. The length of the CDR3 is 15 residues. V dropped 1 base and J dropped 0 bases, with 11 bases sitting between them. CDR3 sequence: CASSLLGRSSYEQYF. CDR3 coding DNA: TGCGCCAGCAGCTTGTTGGGCAGGAGCTCCTACGAGCAGTACTTC.

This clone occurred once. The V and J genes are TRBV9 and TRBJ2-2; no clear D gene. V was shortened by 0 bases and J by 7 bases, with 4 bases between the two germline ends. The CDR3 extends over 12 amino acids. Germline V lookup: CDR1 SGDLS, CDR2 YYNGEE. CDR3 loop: CASSVGLGELFF. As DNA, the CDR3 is TGTGCCAGCAGCGTAGGACTCGGGGAGCTGTTTTTT.

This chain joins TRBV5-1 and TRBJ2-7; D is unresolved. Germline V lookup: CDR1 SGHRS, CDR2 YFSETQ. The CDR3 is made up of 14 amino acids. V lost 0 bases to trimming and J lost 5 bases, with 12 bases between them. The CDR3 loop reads CASSLDVGLDEQYF. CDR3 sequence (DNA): TGCGCCAGCAGCTTGGATGTAGGGCTCGACGAGCAGTACTTC.

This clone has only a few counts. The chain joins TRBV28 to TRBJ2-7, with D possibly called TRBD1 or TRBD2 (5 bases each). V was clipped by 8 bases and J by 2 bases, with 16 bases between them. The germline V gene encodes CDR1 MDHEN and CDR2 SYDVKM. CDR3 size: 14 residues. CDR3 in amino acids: CASSRDPRTYEQYF. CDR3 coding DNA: TGTGCCAGCTCCCGGGACCCACGGACCTACGAGCAGTACTTC.

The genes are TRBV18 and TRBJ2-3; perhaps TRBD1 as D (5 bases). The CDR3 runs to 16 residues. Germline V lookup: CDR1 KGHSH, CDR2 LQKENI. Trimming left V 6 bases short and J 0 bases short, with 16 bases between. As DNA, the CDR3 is TGTGCCAGCTCTCCCTCCTTGGGGCGAAGCACAGATACGCAGTATTTT. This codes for CASSPSLGRSTDTQYF.

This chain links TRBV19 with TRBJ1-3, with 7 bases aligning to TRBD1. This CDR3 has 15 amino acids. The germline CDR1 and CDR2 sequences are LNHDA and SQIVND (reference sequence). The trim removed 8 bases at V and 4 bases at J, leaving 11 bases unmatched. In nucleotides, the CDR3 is TGTGCCAGTGCCTCCACAGGGGACCGGGGAAACACCATATATTTT. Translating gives CASASTGDRGNTIYF. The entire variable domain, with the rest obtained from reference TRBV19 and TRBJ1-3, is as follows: DGGITQSPKYLFRKEGQNVTLSCEQNLNHDAMYWYRQDPGQGLRLIYYSQIVNDFQKGDIAEGYSVSREKKESFPLTVTSAQKNPTAFYLCASASTGDRGNTIYFGEGSWLTVV.

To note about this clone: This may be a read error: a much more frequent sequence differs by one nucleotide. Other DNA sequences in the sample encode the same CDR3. The CDR3 is CASSPGLASDTQYF. In DNA form, the CDR3 reads TGTGCCAGCTCACCGGGACTAGCGTCGGATACGCAGTATTTT. The chain carries TRBV18 and TRBJ2-3, with TRBD2 matching over 10 bases. V was pared by 3 bases and J by 6 bases, with 3 bases of the junction left unmatched. This CDR3 spans 14 amino acids. CDR1 KGHSH and CDR2 LQKENI come from the germline V gene.

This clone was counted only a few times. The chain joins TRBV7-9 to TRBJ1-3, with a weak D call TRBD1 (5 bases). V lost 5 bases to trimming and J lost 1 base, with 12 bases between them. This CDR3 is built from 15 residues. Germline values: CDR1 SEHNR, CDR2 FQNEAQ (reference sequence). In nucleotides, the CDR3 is TGTGCCAGCAGCCCACCAGGGTGGTCTGGAAACACCATATATTTT. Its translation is CASSPPGWSGNTIYF.

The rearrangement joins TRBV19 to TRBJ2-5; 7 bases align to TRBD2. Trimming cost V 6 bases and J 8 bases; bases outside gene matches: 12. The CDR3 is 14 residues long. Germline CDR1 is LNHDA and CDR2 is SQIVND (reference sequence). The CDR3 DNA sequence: TGTGCCAGTAGCCACGCTTCGGGCGGGAGAACCCAGTACTTC. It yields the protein CASSHASGGRTQYF. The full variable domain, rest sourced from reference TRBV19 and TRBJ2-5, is DGGITQSPKYLFRKEGQNVTLSCEQNLNHDAMYWYRQDPGQGLRLIYYSQIVNDFQKGDIAEGYSVSREKKESFPLTVTSAQKNPTAFYLCASSHASGGRTQYFGPGTRLLVL.

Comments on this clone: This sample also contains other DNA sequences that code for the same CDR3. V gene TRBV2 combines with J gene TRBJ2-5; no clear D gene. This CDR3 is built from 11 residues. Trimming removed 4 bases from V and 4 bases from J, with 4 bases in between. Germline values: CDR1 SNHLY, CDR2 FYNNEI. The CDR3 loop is CASSVRETQYF. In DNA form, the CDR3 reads TGTGCCAGCAGTGTTCGAGAGACCCAGTACTTC.

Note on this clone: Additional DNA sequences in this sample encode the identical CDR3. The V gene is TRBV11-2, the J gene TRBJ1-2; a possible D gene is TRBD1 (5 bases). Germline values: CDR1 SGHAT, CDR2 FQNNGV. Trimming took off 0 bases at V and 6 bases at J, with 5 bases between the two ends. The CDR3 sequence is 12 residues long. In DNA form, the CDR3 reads TGTGCCAGCAGCTTAGAGGGGGATGGCTACACCTTC. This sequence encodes CASSLEGDGYTF.

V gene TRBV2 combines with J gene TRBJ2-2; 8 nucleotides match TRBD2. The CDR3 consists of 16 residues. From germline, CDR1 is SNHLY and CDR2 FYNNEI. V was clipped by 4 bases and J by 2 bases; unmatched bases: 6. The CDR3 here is CASSVRTSTNTGELFF. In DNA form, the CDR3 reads TGTGCCAGCAGTGTGAGGACTAGCACTAACACCGGGGAGCTGTTTTTT.

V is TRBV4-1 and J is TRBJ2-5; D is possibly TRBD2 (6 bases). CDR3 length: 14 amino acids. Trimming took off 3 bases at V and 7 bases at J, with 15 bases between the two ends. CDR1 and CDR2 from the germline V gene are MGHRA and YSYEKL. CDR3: CASSQTGTPVTQYF. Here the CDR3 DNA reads TGCGCCAGCAGCCAGACCGGGACTCCCGTGACCCAGTACTTC.

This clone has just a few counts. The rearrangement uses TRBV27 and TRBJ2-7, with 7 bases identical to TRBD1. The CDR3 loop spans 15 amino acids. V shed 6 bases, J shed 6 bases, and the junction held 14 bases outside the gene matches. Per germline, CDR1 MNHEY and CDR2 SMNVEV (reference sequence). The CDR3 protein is CASSLVPTGVGEQYF. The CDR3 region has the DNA TGTGCCAGCAGCCTAGTGCCTACAGGGGTGGGCGAGCAGTACTTC.

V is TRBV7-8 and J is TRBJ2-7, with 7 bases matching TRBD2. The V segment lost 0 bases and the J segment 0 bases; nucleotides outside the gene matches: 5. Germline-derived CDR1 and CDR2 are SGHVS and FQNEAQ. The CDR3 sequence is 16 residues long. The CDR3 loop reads CASSLATSFISYEQYF. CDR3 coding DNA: TGTGCCAGCAGCTTAGCGACTAGCTTCATCTCCTACGAGCAGTACTTC.

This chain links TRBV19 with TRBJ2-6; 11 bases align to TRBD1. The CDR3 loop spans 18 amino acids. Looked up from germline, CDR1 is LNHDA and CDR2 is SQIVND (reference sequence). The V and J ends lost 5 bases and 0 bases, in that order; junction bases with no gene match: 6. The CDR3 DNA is TGTGCCAGTAGTCGGGGGACAGGGGGTCACTCTGGGGCCAACGTCCTGACTTTC. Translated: CASSRGTGGHSGANVLTF.

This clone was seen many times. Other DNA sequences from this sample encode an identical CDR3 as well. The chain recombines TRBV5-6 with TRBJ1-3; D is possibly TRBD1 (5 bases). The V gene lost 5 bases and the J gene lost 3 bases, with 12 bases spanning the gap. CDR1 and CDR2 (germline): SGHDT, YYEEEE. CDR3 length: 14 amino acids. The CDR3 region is CASRTWGRGNTIYF. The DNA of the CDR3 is TGTGCCAGCAGAACGTGGGGACGTGGAAACACCATATATTTT.

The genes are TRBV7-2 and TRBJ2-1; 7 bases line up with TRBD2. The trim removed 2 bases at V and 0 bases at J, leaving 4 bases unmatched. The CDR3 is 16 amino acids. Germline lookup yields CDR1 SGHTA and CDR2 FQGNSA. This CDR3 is CASSLQTGGSYNEQFF. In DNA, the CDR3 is TGTGCCAGCAGCTTACAGACGGGGGGCTCCTACAATGAGCAGTTCTTC. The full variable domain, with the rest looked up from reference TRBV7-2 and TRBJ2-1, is GAGVSQSPSNKVTEKGKDVELRCDPISGHTALYWYRQSLGQGLEFLIYFQGNSAPDKSGLPSDRFSAERTGGSVSTLTIQRTQQEDSAVYLCASSLQTGGSYNEQFFGPGTRLTVL.

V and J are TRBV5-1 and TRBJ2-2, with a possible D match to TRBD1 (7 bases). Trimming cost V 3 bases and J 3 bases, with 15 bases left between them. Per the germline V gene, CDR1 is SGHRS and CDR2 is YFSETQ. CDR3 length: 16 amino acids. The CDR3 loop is CASSYSPGGYTGELFF. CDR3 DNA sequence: TGCGCCAGCAGCTATTCCCCAGGGGGGTACACCGGGGAGCTGTTTTTT.

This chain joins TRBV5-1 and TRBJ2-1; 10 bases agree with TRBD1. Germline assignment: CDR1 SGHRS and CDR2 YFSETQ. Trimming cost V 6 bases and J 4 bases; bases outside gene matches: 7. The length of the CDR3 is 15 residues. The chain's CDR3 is CASTLRDRGYNEQFF. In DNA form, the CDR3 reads TGCGCCAGCACTCTGCGGGACAGGGGTTACAATGAGCAGTTCTTC.

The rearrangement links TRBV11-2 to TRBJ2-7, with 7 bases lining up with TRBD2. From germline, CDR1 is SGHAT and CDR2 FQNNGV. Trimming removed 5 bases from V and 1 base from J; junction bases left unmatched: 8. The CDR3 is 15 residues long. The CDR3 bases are TGTGCCAGCAGCCCTCAGGGAGGGCCTTCCTACGAGCAGTACTTC. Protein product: CASSPQGGPSYEQYF.

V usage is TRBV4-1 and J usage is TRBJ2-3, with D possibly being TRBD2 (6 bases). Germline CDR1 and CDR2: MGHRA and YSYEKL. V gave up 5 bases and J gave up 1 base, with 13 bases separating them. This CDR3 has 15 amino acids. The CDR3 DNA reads TGCGCCAGCAGCTACCAGGGACTCGGCACAGATACGCAGTATTTT. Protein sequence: CASSYQGLGTDTQYF.